This T cell receptor (beta chain) was sequenced in a study of Graves' ophthalmopathy and Graves' hyperthyroidism. The CDR3 spans 16 residues. Germline V gives CDR1 MNHNS, CDR2 SASEGT. This clonotype has only one observation. A read error may account for a junction end that differs from germline. TCR beta CDR3 amplification used RNA transcripts. After a first-round RT-PCR with HTBI primers, a second-round multiplex PCR was run. Each CDR3 protein is one row after TCRdb ran MiXCR on the multiplex PCR reads. The table records about half a million distinct CDR3 sequences, approximately 15% of them present only once.

Sequencing used blood. This clonotype originated in a woman aged 25 to 39 with Graves' ophthalmopathy. The J gene is TRBJ2-4, the V gene TRBV6-1; D possibly corresponds to TRBD1 (10 bases). The CDR3: CASSRDRGLAKNIKYF. As DNA, the CDR3 is TGTGCCAGCAGCCGGGACAGGGGACTAGCCAAAAACATTAAGTACTTC.